One sample yielded the 31 T cell receptor beta chains listed below, sequenced in a study of blood T cells in healthy people across ages. Alongside a J-beta primer mix, a sample-barcoded 5' primer served in a second PCR lasting about 7 to 11 cycles. Each CDR3 protein gets one entry after TCRdb re-called the 5' RACE reads with MiXCR. The data show 780,000 or so distinct CDR3 sequences, with roughly 25% seen just once and approximately 3.7% held by the top ten. These sequences were also reported in another study, on T cells of mothers and their children.

Sequencing was done on a sample of blood. The receptors shown here come from a boy younger than 18 in good health.

Points on this clonotype: A much larger clone differs from this one at a single base, so this may be a read error. V and J are TRBV20-1 and TRBJ2-7; 7 bases match TRBD1. The CDR3 covers 14 residues. Germline-derived CDR1 and CDR2 are DFQATT and SNEGSKA (reference sequence). The CDR3 region is CCSEDRQGSYEQYF. The CDR3 region has the DNA TGCTGCAGCGAAGATCGACAGGGCTCCTACGAGCAGTACTTC.

The chain has TRBV2 and TRBJ2-7; 7 nucleotides agree with TRBD1. Per the germline V gene, CDR1 is SNHLY and CDR2 is FYNNEI. V shed 7 bases and J 3 bases; nucleotides not matched to a gene: 6. This CDR3 contains 13 residues. The CDR3 sequence: CASKVQGSYEQYF. The CDR3 nucleotides read TGTGCCAGCAAAGTACAGGGGAGCTACGAGCAGTACTTC.

This chain joins TRBV19 and TRBJ2-5; D not resolved. The V gene lost 2 bases and the J gene lost 0 bases, with 19 bases spanning the gap. Looked up from germline, CDR1 is LNHDA and CDR2 is SQIVND (reference sequence). This CDR3 has 18 residues. This CDR3 reads CASSILAGSETYQETQYF. CDR3 bases: TGTGCCAGTAGTATATTGGCCGGCAGCGAGACGTACCAAGAGACCCAGTACTTC.

This clonotype was picked up a small number of times. This chain's CDR3 is CASSPQGLAGRSYNEQFF. In DNA form, the CDR3 reads TGTGCCAGCAGCCCCCAGGGGCTAGCGGGGCGCTCCTACAATGAGCAGTTCTTC. J is TRBJ2-1 and V is TRBV7-9; 9 bases are a match to TRBD2. Germline V gene sequence: CDR1 SEHNR, CDR2 FQNEAQ (reference sequence). Losses at the gene ends were 5 bases for V and 0 bases for J; bases not matched to a gene: 11. The CDR3 is made up of 18 amino acids.

This chain connects TRBV27 to TRBJ1-1; D gene unclear. Germline CDR1 MNHEY, CDR2 SMNVEV (reference sequence). The CDR3 consists of 14 residues. Trimming took 6 bases from V and 2 from J, leaving 13 bases between them. CDR3 in amino acids: CASRLSGLNTEAFF. The DNA of the CDR3 is TGTGCCAGCAGACTGTCAGGCTTAAACACTGAAGCTTTCTTT.

This clonotype was detected only a few times. V usage is TRBV4-2 and J usage is TRBJ2-5, with D unresolved. V lost 0 bases and J lost 5, with 10 bases in between. Per germline, CDR1 LGHNA and CDR2 YNFKEQ. The CDR3 is 14 amino acids. The CDR3 region has the DNA TGTGCCAGCAGCCAAGAAATCGGATTTGAGACCCAGTACTTC. Translating it yields CASSQEIGFETQYF.

The J gene is TRBJ2-3, the V gene TRBV11-2; 8 positions match TRBD2. Germline V CDR1 and CDR2: SGHAT, FQNNGV. The CDR3 is 16 residues long. V dropped 5 bases and J dropped 6; count of bases not matched to a gene: 13. The CDR3 bases are TGTGCCAGCAGCCCAACTATGAGCGGGGGTAGGGATACGCAGTATTTT. Translation gives CASSPTMSGGRDTQYF.

The chain joins TRBV7-9 to TRBJ2-5; no firm D call. With 5 bases removed from V and 2 bases from J, the gap between germline ends came to 9 bases. In germline, CDR1 is SEHNR, CDR2 FQNEAQ (reference sequence). The CDR3 is made up of 13 amino acids. As DNA, the CDR3 is TGTGCCAGCAGCATTGGCCTACAAGAGACCCAGTACTTC. It codes for CASSIGLQETQYF.

This clonotype appeared a single time. As DNA, the CDR3 is TGTGCCAGCACCAACATGAACGAGCAGTACTTC. This gives the protein CASTNMNEQYF. The rearrangement uses TRBV7-9 and TRBJ2-7; unclear D gene. The germline CDR1 and CDR2 sequences are SEHNR and FQNEAQ (reference sequence). V was pared by 7 bases and J by 5 bases, with 9 bases between. CDR3 length: 11 amino acids.

The rearrangement uses TRBV7-9 and TRBJ1-4; the D is unclear. This CDR3 comprises 15 residues. Germline CDR1 is SEHNR and CDR2 is FQNEAQ (reference sequence). Trimming left V 2 bases short and J 4 bases short, with 11 bases between. CDR3 loop: CASSLTGWGNEKLFF. The CDR3, as DNA: TGTGCCAGCAGCTTAACCGGGTGGGGTAATGAAAAACTGTTTTTT.

This clonotype turned up a few times. The rearrangement links TRBV27 to TRBJ2-5, with a possible D match to TRBD2 (6 bases). The J call may be wrong; the DNA end is better matched by TRBJ2-7. Looked up from germline, CDR1 is MNHEY and CDR2 is SMNVEV (reference sequence). There are 13 residues in the CDR3. The DNA of the CDR3 is TGTGCCAGCAGAATCCGGGGGAGTTACGAGCAGTACTTC. This sequence encodes CASRIRGSYEQYF.

This clonotype has only one observation. The rearrangement joins TRBV20-1 to TRBJ2-7; the match to TRBD2 covers 7 bases. TRBJ2-5 matches the DNA end more closely, so the J call is doubtful. CDR3 length: 13 residues. CDR1 and CDR2 from the germline V gene are DFQATT and SNEGSKA (reference sequence). CDR3 region: CSPHLAVQETQYF. The CDR3 bases are TGCAGTCCCCACCTAGCGGTTCAAGAGACCCAGTACTTC.

As to this clonotype: The junction shows a germline mismatch at one end, possibly a read error. The rearrangement links TRBV10-3 to TRBJ2-7; 8 nucleotides align to TRBD2. Germline CDR1 ENHRY, CDR2 SYGVKD. This CDR3 has 18 amino acids. Here the CDR3 reads CAISEEWGGSGSSHEQYF. The CDR3 region has the DNA TGTGCCATCAGTGAGGAATGGGGAGGAAGCGGGAGCTCCCACGAGCAGTACTTC.

The rearrangement links TRBV5-1 to TRBJ2-1; D is undetermined. V was trimmed by 5 bases and J by 5 bases, leaving 11 bases between them. CDR1 and CDR2 (germline): SGHRS, YFSETQ. This CDR3 spans 13 amino acids. The CDR3 DNA reads TGCGCCAGCAGTCCGGACGCCAACAATGAGCAGTTCTTC. Residues: CASSPDANNEQFF.

The V call is TRBV29-1, the J call TRBJ2-1; D might be TRBD2 (6 bases). The CDR3 covers 15 residues. Trimming removed 2 bases at V and 4 bases at J, with 15 bases between. CDR1 and CDR2 from the germline V gene are SQVTM and ANQGSEA. CDR3 nucleotides: TGCAGCGTTGAATTGTTGGCGGGGCGATACAATGAGCAGTTCTTC. Amino acids: CSVELLAGRYNEQFF.

This clonotype came up many times. V and J are TRBV30 and TRBJ2-6; no clear D. CDR3 length: 17 residues. Trimming took 2 bases from V and 0 from J, leaving 14 bases between them. From germline, CDR1 is GTSNPN and CDR2 SVGIG (reference sequence). CDR3 nucleotides: TGTGCCTGGAGTATAGGACGGACCAACTCTGGGGCCAACGTCCTGACTTTC. Residues: CAWSIGRTNSGANVLTF.

The V gene is TRBV29-1, the J gene TRBJ2-5, with 8 bases matching TRBD1. The end of the DNA fits TRBJ2-7 better, so the J call may be wrong. Germline loops: CDR1 SQVTM, CDR2 ANQGSEA. There are 14 residues in the CDR3. The CDR3 is CSVEDRGQVYEQYF. In DNA, the CDR3 is TGCAGCGTTGAAGACAGGGGGCAGGTCTACGAGCAGTACTTC.

The DNA of the CDR3 is TGTGCCAGCAGTTACGGTTCTAGCGGGATCTTCAATGAGCAGTTCTTC. It specifies CASSYGSSGIFNEQFF. This chain links TRBV6-2 or TRBV6-3 with TRBJ2-1, with 9 nucleotides matching TRBD2. The V segment lost 2 bases and the J segment 6 bases; nucleotides outside the gene matches: 8. The CDR3 loop spans 16 amino acids. Per the germline V gene, CDR1 is MNHEY and CDR2 is SVGEGT.

This clonotype has more than one count but fewer than ten. The chain combines TRBV20-1 with TRBJ2-7; D could derive from TRBD1 or TRBD2 (5 bases each). CDR1 is DFQATT, CDR2 SNEGSKA, per germline (reference sequence). V shed 1 base and J shed 4 bases, with 14 bases lying between them. The CDR3 consists of 14 residues. CDR3: CSARVGTEYYEQYF. In DNA form, the CDR3 reads TGCAGTGCTAGAGTAGGGACGGAGTATTACGAGCAGTACTTC.

The sample holds a few counts of this clonotype. The chain employs TRBV12-3 or TRBV12-4 and TRBJ2-5; D might be TRBD2 (5 bases). CDR3 length equals 12 residues. V shed 8 bases and J shed 5 bases, with 12 bases lying between them. The CDR3 bases are TGTGCCAGCGGTCGGGAAGGCGAGACCCAGTACTTC. Translated, it gives CASGREGETQYF.

V and J are TRBV20-1 and TRBJ2-7; TRBD1 might be the D (5 bases). Germline lookup yields CDR1 DFQATT and CDR2 SNEGSKA (reference sequence). The CDR3 has 13 amino acids. V was shortened by 5 bases and J by 3 bases, with 14 bases between the two germline ends. CDR3: CSARNRLLYEQYF. In nucleotides, the CDR3 is TGCAGTGCTCGCAACAGGTTGCTCTACGAGCAGTACTTC.

The CDR3 DNA sequence: TGTGCCAGCAGACTCCGGGTCGACAGGCTAAGCACAGATACGCAGTATTTT. It translates to CASRLRVDRLSTDTQYF. V and J are TRBV5-5 and TRBJ2-3, with D possibly TRBD1 on 6 matching bases. V lost 5 bases, J lost 0 bases, and 19 bases lay in between. The germline gives CDR1 SGHKS, CDR2 YYEKEE (reference sequence). This CDR3 is 17 amino acids long. The full variable domain, rest sourced from reference TRBV5-5 and TRBJ2-3, is DAGVTQSPTHLIKTRGQQVTLRCSPISGHKSVSWYQQVLGQGPQFIFQYYEKEERGRGNFPDRFSARQFPNYSSELNVNALLLGDSALYLCASRLRVDRLSTDTQYFGPGTRLTVL.

This clonotype was observed a few times. CDR3 protein: CASSTRGTPGGYTF. The CDR3 DNA reads as TGTGCCAGCAGCACACGGGGGACGCCCGGTGGCTACACCTTC. J is TRBJ1-2 and V is TRBV7-9; possible D gene TRBD1, 5 bases. The germline CDR1 and CDR2 sequences are SEHNR and FQNEAQ (reference sequence). This CDR3 has 14 residues. V shed 5 bases and J shed 7 bases, with 17 bases lying between them.

The chain carries TRBV11-2 and TRBJ2-5; TRBD2 matches 7 bases. Gene TRBJ2-7 matches the end of the DNA better, so the J call may be wrong. This CDR3 has 16 residues. Germline V lookup: CDR1 SGHAT, CDR2 FQNNGV. CDR3 coding DNA: TGTGCCAGCAGGCGCGGCGGGGGTCAAAACTTCTACGAGCAGTACTTC. This sequence encodes CASRRGGGQNFYEQYF.

This clonotype appeared a few times. The CDR3 DNA is TGCGCCAGCAGCTTGATTCCTAGCGGGGGGGCTATCAATGAGCAGTTCTTC. Translating gives CASSLIPSGGAINEQFF. The chain couples TRBV5-1 to TRBJ2-1; TRBD2 matches 12 bases. This CDR3 region has 17 residues. The V and J ends lost 1 base and 6 bases, in that order; junction bases with no gene match: 8. Per the germline V gene, CDR1 is SGHRS and CDR2 is YFSETQ.

This clonotype was seen only a few times. This rearrangement joins TRBV7-2 to TRBJ2-5, with D tentatively TRBD1 (5 bases). Germline values: CDR1 SGHTA, CDR2 FQGNSA. The CDR3 is made up of 14 amino acids. V was cut by 5 bases and J by 11 bases, with 21 bases left in between. The DNA of the CDR3 is TGTGCCAGCAGCCACAGGACGGACCCTCCAGGGCAGTACTTC. It codes for CASSHRTDPPGQYF.

This clonotype came up once. The gene calls are TRBV6-5 and TRBJ2-7; perhaps TRBD1 as D (6 bases). In germline, CDR1 is MNHEY, CDR2 SVGAGI. V lost 4 bases and J lost 3, with 16 bases in between. There are 15 residues in the CDR3. CDR3 nucleotide sequence: TGTGCCAGCAGTTCAACAGGGTTGGGGGACTACGAGCAGTACTTC. Its translation: CASSSTGLGDYEQYF.

This clonotype was detected a few times. Mismatch with germline at one junction end may stem from a read error. The J gene is TRBJ2-5, the V gene TRBV13, with D possibly matching TRBD2 (6 bases). The CDR3 covers 15 residues. Per germline, CDR1 PRHDT and CDR2 FYEKMQ (reference sequence). The CDR3 bases are TGTGCCAGCAGCGGCTCGGCTAGCGCACAAGAGGCCCAGTACTTC. Its protein product is CASSGSASAQEAQYF.

This clonotype has a handful of counts. The chain joins TRBV7-2 to TRBJ2-7; 7 bases agree with TRBD1. The CDR3 has 13 residues. J lost 6 bases, V lost 5 bases, and 7 bases had no gene match. CDR1 is SGHTA and CDR2 is FQGNSA in the germline V gene. In DNA, the CDR3 is TGTGCCAGCAGCAAATCGGACAGGCGCGAGCAGTACTTC. It specifies CASSKSDRREQYF. Filled out from reference TRBV7-2 and TRBJ2-7, the complete variable domain reads GAGVSQSPSNKVTEKGKDVELRCDPISGHTALYWYRQSLGQGLEFLIYFQGNSAPDKSGLPSDRFSAERTGGSVSTLTIQRTQQEDSAVYLCASSKSDRREQYFGPGTRLTVT.

This chain uses TRBV29-1 with TRBJ1-4; D is possibly TRBD1 (6 bases). Trimming cost V 0 bases and J 8 bases, with 16 bases left between them. CDR1 SQVTM and CDR2 ANQGSEA come from the germline V gene. The CDR3 consists of 15 residues. CDR3 in amino acids: CSVEDNRGAGEKLFF. The CDR3, as DNA: TGCAGCGTTGAAGATAACCGGGGGGCTGGGGAAAAACTGTTTTTT.

The CDR3 DNA follows: TGTGCCAGCAGCCAAGATGGGACAGTCTACGAGCTGTACTTC. It codes for CASSQDGTVYELYF. The chain couples TRBV3-1 to TRBJ2-5; 7 positions agree with TRBD1. Per germline, CDR1 LGHDT and CDR2 YNNKEL (reference sequence). The CDR3 loop spans 14 amino acids. The V gene end was trimmed by 0 bases and the J gene end by 13 bases; junction bases not matched to a gene: 11.